One and the same sample provided the 17 T cell receptor beta chains below, sequenced in a study of CD8 T cells in Susac syndrome. The RNA, about 0.5 to 1 ug, was put through reverse transcription using random hexamers. TCRdb reprocessed the immunoSEQ multiplex PCR reads via MiXCR and lists one record per CDR3 protein. The sample yields approximately 160,000 distinct CDR3 sequences, roughly 94% seen once. Material for sequencing was CD4+ T cells from PBMCs. Receptors were obtained from a human donor in good health.

This chain links TRBV7-8 with TRBJ2-2, with D perhaps matching TRBD1 or TRBD2 (5 bases each). Between the trimmed V and J ends, which lost 5 bases and 0 bases, there was a span of 10 bases. Looked up from germline, CDR1 is SGHVS and CDR2 is FQNEAQ. This CDR3 has 15 amino acids. CDR3 DNA: TGTGCCAGCAGCCGACTGGGGGCGAACACCGGGGAGCTGTTTTTT. Protein product: CASSRLGANTGELFF.

J is TRBJ2-7 and V is TRBV6-5; D remains unclear. The CDR3 loop spans 13 amino acids. Germline CDR1 MNHEY, CDR2 SVGAGI. Trimming removed 6 bases from V and 6 bases from J, with 15 bases in between. This CDR3 is CASRPGRNGEQYF. Written as DNA, the CDR3 is TGTGCCAGCAGGCCCGGACGGAACGGCGAGCAGTACTTC.

The rearrangement links TRBV5-1 to TRBJ1-1; TRBD1 might be the D (5 bases). Trimming pared 2 bases from V and 0 bases from J, leaving 8 bases between. Germline CDR1 reads SGHRS; CDR2 reads YFSETQ. This CDR3 has 14 amino acids. The DNA for the CDR3 is TGCGCCAGCAGCTTCAGACAGATGAACACTGAAGCTTTCTTT. It yields the protein CASSFRQMNTEAFF. Together with reference TRBV5-1 and TRBJ1-1, the CDR3 gives the full variable domain: KAGVTQTPRYLIKTRGQQVTLSCSPISGHRSVSWYQQTPGQGLQFLFEYFSETQRNKGNFPGRFSGRQFSNSRSEMNVSTLELGDSALYLCASSFRQMNTEAFFGQGTRLTVV.

This sequence joins TRBV5-1 and TRBJ1-2, with D perhaps matching TRBD1 (6 bases). Germline CDR1 is SGHRS and CDR2 is YFSETQ. The CDR3 totals 14 residues. Trimming took off 0 bases at V and 8 bases at J, with 14 bases between the two ends. CDR3 residues: CASSLGDVGGGYTF. The CDR3 nucleotides read TGCGCCAGCAGCTTGGGAGACGTCGGGGGCGGCTACACCTTC.

This rearrangement joins TRBV20-1 to TRBJ1-2, with TRBD1 matching over 11 bases. Per the germline V gene, CDR1 is DFQATT and CDR2 is SNEGSKA (reference sequence). The CDR3 covers 15 residues. The trim removed 2 bases at V and 4 bases at J, leaving 6 bases unmatched. CDR3: CSARSGQGEFYGYTF. The CDR3 DNA reads as TGCAGTGCTAGATCGGGACAGGGGGAATTCTATGGCTACACCTTC.

This chain joins TRBV2 and TRBJ1-2; D possibly corresponds to TRBD1 (5 bases). The CDR3 length is 9 residues. Germline V gene lookup returns CDR1 SNHLY and CDR2 FYNNEI. The CDR3 protein is CAIRGGYTF. CDR3 DNA sequence: TGTGCTATTAGGGGAGGCTACACCTTC.

This chain's CDR3 is CASSAEGLAAGELFF. The CDR3 DNA sequence: TGTGCCAGCAGTGCGGAAGGACTAGCGGCCGGGGAGCTGTTTTTT. The chain is built from TRBV2 and TRBJ2-2; 10 positions agree with TRBD2. J was trimmed by 6 bases and V by 4 bases; bases with no gene match: 5. Germline CDR1 reads SNHLY; CDR2 reads FYNNEI. CDR3 length: 15 residues. The whole variable domain, remainder taken from reference TRBV2 and TRBJ2-2, is EPEVTQTPSHQVTQMGQEVILRCVPISNHLYFYWYRQILGQKVEFLVSFYNNEISEKSEIFDDQFSVERPDGSNFTLKIRSTKLEDSAMYFCASSAEGLAAGELFFGEGSRLTVL.

This clonotype has just one count. This chain links TRBV19 with TRBJ2-1; TRBD1 is a possible D gene (7 bases). The V end lost 4 bases, the J end lost 6 bases, and 16 bases lay between the germline ends. This CDR3 has 15 amino acids. Germline V gives CDR1 LNHDA, CDR2 SQIVND (reference sequence). CDR3 DNA sequence: TGTGCCAGTAGTAAAGGGGCAGGGGGGATCAATGAGCAGTTCTTC. Its translation: CASSKGAGGINEQFF.

This rearrangement joins TRBV18 to TRBJ2-7, with 8 bases fitting TRBD1. The CDR3 extends over 13 amino acids. Germline CDR1 KGHSH, CDR2 LQKENI. The J segment lost 8 bases and the V segment lost 3 bases, leaving 6 bases of the junction unmatched. As DNA, the CDR3 is TGTGCCAGCTCACCTCCGGACAGGGTAAAGCAGTACTTC. This codes for CASSPPDRVKQYF.

This clonotype was seen a single time. The gene calls are TRBV7-9 and TRBJ2-7; D is perhaps TRBD1 (6 bases). Trimming pared 2 bases from V and 5 bases from J, leaving 13 bases between. The CDR3 spans 14 residues. The germline gives CDR1 SEHNR, CDR2 FQNEAQ (reference sequence). CDR3 in DNA: TGTGCCAGCAGCTTAAGAGGGGGTCTCCACGAGCAGTACTTC. Its protein product is CASSLRGGLHEQYF.

This chain joins TRBV7-9 and TRBJ2-2; 9 nucleotides match TRBD2. The CDR3 is made up of 17 amino acids. The trim removed 2 bases at V and 5 bases at J, leaving 9 bases unmatched. Germline assignment: CDR1 SEHNR and CDR2 FQNEAQ (reference sequence). The CDR3 reads CASSLRLAGRRTGELFF. CDR3 coding DNA: TGTGCCAGCAGCTTAAGGCTAGCGGGAAGGCGAACCGGGGAGCTGTTTTTT. The entire variable domain, with the rest obtained from reference TRBV7-9 and TRBJ2-2, is as follows: DTGVSQNPRHKITKRGQNVTFRCDPISEHNRLYWYRQTLGQGPEFLTYFQNEAQLEKSRLLSDRFSAERPKGSFSTLEIQRTEQGDSAMYLCASSLRLAGRRTGELFFGEGSRLTVL.

V usage is TRBV28 and J usage is TRBJ1-2; 7 positions match TRBD1. The V gene end was trimmed by 2 bases and the J gene end by 3 bases; junction bases not matched to a gene: 6. This CDR3 is 15 amino acids long. Germline CDR1 is MDHEN and CDR2 is SYDVKM. CDR3 in DNA: TGTGCCAGCAGTTTAGGAGGGGGCGCGGACTATGGCTACACCTTC. Its protein product is CASSLGGGADYGYTF.

J is TRBJ1-1 and V is TRBV7-8; TRBD1 agrees at 8 bases. Trimming at V came to 5 bases and at J to 6 bases, leaving 5 bases not matched to a gene. Germline CDR1 SGHVS, CDR2 FQNEAQ. The CDR3 contains 13 residues. The CDR3 sequence is CASSLRGLAEAFF. The CDR3 region has the DNA TGTGCCAGCAGCCTCAGGGGGCTGGCTGAAGCTTTCTTT.

J is TRBJ2-7 and V is TRBV5-1, with 10 nucleotides matching TRBD2. V trimming: 2 bases; J trimming: 3 bases; junction bases outside the gene matches: 5. This CDR3 spans 15 amino acids. The germline gives CDR1 SGHRS, CDR2 YFSETQ. In DNA form, the CDR3 reads TGCGCCAGCAGCTTCGGAGCGGGAGGGGACTACGAGCAGTACTTC. Encoded protein: CASSFGAGGDYEQYF.

The chain links TRBV18 to TRBJ1-1, with D perhaps matching TRBD1 (6 bases). The CDR3 covers 15 residues. CDR1 and CDR2 from the germline V gene are KGHSH and LQKENI. The V end lost 1 base, the J end lost 1 base, and 10 bases lay between the germline ends. In DNA, the CDR3 is TGTGCCAGCTCACCACGCAGGGGACAGAACACTGAAGCTTTCTTT. Its protein product is CASSPRRGQNTEAFF.

This chain uses TRBV30 with TRBJ1-5; D is ambiguous. Germline assignment: CDR1 GTSNPN and CDR2 SVGIG (reference sequence). Trimming removed 0 bases from V and 7 bases from J, with 10 bases in between. The CDR3 length is 13 residues. The CDR3 region has the DNA TGTGCCTGGAGTGTAGGAGAGGACCAGCCCCAGCATTTT. Residues: CAWSVGEDQPQHF.

This clonotype was counted a single time. The rearrangement links TRBV19 to TRBJ1-5; no firm D call. V lost 4 bases and J 5 bases, leaving 18 bases between the germline ends. Germline V gene sequence: CDR1 LNHDA, CDR2 SQIVND (reference sequence). The CDR3 has 16 amino acids. Here the CDR3 reads CASSRPGQVVDQPQHF. CDR3 nucleotide sequence: TGTGCCAGTAGTAGACCTGGGCAGGTCGTCGATCAGCCCCAGCATTTT.